This T cell receptor (beta chain) was identified during a study of blood T cell repertoires in COVID-19. Study-level background: In each case, the material was cDNA or gDNA derived from T cells, B-cell-depleted T cells, or PBMCs.

Assay used: immunoSEQ multiplex PCR; TCRdb lists only in-frame clones, some missing. This table has some 200,000 clones, 75% to 85% appearing once. CDR1 and CDR2 from the germline V gene are MNHEY and SVGEGT. This CDR3 spans 17 amino acids. V was clipped by 6 bases and J by 0 bases, with 15 bases between them. Seattle participants joined during active infection and were tracked over time. The rearrangement joins TRBV6-2 or TRBV6-3 to TRBJ1-6; the D is unclear. The sequenced sample consisted of peripheral blood. This receptor was identified in a woman aged 25 to 39 with COVID-19, enrolled during active disease. The CDR3 region has the DNA TGTGCCAGCAGCCGTATGGCCGGGAGCTCCTATAATTCACCCCTCCACTTT. It is translated as CASSRMAGSSYNSPLHF.